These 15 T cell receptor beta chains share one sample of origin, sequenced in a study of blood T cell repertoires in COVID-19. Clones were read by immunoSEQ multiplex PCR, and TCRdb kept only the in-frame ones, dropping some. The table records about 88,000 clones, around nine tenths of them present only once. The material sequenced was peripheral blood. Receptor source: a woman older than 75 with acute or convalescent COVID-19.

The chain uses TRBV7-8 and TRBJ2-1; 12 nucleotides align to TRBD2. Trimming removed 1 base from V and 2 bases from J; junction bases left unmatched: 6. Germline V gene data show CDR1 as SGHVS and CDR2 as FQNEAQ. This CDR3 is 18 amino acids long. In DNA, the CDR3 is TGTGCCAGCAGCTTAGTGATGCTAGCGGGAGGGACCTACAATGAGCAGTTCTTC. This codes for CASSLVMLAGGTYNEQFF.

CDR3 sequence reads: CASSFAGAPSGNTIYF. The CDR3 DNA sequence: TGTGCCAGCAGTTTTGCAGGGGCCCCCTCTGGAAACACCATATATTTT. V and J are TRBV28 and TRBJ1-3; D possibly corresponds to TRBD1 (6 bases). The CDR3 is 16 amino acids. Germline assignment: CDR1 MDHEN and CDR2 SYDVKM. Trimming pared 3 bases from V and 0 bases from J, leaving 12 bases between. Complete variable domain (other parts from reference TRBV28 and TRBJ1-3): DVKVTQSSRYLVKRTGEKVFLECVQDMDHENMFWYRQDPGLGLRLIYFSYDVKMKEKGDIPEGYSVSREKKERFSLILESASTNQTSMYLCASSFAGAPSGNTIYFGEGSWLTVV.

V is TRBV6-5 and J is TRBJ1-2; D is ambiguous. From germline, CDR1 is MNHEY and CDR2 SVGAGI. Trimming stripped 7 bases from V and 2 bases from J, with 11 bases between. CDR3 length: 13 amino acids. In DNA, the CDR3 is TGTGCCAGCAACCGCGACAAAAACTATGGCTACACCTTC. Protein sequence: CASNRDKNYGYTF.

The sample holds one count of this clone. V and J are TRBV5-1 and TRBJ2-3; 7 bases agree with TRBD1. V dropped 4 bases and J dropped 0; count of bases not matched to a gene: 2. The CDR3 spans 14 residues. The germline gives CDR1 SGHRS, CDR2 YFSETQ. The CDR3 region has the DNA TGCGCCAGCAGCGGGACAGAGAGCACAGATACGCAGTATTTT. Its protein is CASSGTESTDTQYF.

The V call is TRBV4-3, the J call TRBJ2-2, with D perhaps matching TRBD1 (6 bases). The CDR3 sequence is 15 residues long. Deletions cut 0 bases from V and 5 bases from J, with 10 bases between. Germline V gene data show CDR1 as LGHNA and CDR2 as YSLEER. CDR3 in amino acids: CASSQDGGVTGELFF. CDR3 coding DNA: TGCGCCAGCAGCCAAGATGGGGGCGTAACCGGGGAGCTGTTTTTT.

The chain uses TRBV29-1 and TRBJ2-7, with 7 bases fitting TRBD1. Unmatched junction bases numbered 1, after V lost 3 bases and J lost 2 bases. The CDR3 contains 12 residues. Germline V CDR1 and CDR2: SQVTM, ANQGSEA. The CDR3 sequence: CSVEDRTYEQYF. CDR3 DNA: TGCAGCGTTGAGGACAGGACCTACGAGCAGTACTTC.

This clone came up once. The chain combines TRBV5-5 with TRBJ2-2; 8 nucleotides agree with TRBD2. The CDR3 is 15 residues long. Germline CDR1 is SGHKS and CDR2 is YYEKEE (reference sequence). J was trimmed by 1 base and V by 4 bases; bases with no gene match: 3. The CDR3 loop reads CASSATSVNTGELFF. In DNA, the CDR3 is TGTGCCAGCAGCGCGACTAGCGTGAACACCGGGGAGCTGTTTTTT.

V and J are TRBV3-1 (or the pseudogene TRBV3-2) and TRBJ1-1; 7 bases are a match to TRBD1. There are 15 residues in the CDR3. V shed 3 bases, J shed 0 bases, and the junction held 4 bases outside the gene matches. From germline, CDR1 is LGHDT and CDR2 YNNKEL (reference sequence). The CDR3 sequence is CASSHGQAMNTEAFF. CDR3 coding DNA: TGTGCCAGCAGCCACGGACAGGCAATGAACACTGAAGCTTTCTTT.

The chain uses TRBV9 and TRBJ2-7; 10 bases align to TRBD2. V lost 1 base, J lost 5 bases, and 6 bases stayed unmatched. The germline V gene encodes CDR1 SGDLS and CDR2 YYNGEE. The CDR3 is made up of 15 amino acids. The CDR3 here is CASSVTAGGPNEQYF. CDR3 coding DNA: TGTGCCAGCAGCGTAACAGCGGGAGGGCCGAACGAGCAGTACTTC.

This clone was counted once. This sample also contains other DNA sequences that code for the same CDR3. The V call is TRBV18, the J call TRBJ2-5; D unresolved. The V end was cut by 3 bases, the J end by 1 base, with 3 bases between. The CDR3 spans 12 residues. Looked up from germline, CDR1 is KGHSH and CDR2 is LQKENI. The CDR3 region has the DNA TGTGCCAGCTCACCGGCCCAAGAGACCCAGTACTTC. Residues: CASSPAQETQYF.

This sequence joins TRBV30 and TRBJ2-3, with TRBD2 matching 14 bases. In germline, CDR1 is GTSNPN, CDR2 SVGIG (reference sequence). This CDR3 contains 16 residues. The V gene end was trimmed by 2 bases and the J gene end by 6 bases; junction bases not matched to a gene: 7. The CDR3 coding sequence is TGTGCCTGGAGTTACGGACTAGCGGGGGGAGTTGATACGCAGTATTTT. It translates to CAWSYGLAGGVDTQYF.

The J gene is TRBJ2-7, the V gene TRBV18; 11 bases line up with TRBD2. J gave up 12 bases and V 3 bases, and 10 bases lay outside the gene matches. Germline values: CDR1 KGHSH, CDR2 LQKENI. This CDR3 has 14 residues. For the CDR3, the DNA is TGTGCCAGCTCACCGGGACTAGCGGAAGGCCTGCCGTACTTC. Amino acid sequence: CASSPGLAEGLPYF.

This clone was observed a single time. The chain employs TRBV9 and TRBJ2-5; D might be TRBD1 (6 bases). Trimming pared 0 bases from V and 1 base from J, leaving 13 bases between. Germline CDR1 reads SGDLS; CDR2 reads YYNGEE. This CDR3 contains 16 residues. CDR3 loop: CASSVGPGVSQETQYF. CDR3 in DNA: TGTGCCAGCAGCGTAGGGCCAGGGGTTAGCCAAGAGACCCAGTACTTC.

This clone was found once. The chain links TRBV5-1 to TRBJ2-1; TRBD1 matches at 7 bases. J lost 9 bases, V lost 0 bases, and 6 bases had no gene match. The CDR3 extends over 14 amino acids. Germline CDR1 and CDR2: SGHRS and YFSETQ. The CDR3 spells CASSLVGQEGEQFF. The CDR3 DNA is TGCGCCAGCAGCTTGGTTGGACAGGAAGGTGAGCAGTTCTTC. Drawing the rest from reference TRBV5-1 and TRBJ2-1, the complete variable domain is KAGVTQTPRYLIKTRGQQVTLSCSPISGHRSVSWYQQTPGQGLQFLFEYFSETQRNKGNFPGRFSGRQFSNSRSEMNVSTLELGDSALYLCASSLVGQEGEQFFGPGTRLTVL.

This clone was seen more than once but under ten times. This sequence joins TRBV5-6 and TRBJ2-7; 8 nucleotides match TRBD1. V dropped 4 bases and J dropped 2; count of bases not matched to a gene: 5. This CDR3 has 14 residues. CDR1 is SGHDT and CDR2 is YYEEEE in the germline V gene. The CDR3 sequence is CASSPAGQAYEQYF. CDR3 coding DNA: TGTGCCAGCAGCCCCGCGGGACAGGCCTACGAGCAGTACTTC.